This paragraph covers one T cell receptor beta chain sequence. The antigen is not known. The record originates from a study of OX40 agonist ivuxolimab in advanced cancers. Overall study: Past anti-PD-1, anti-PD-L1 or anti-CTLA-4 therapy was accepted, and 40% had received some. Study-level points and caveats: Normalized T-cell clonal expansion was also low in some nonresponders.

Autoimmune disease history or systemic immunosuppression disqualified patients. Patients had blood sampled at baseline and again on cycle 4 day 1 and cycle 7 day 1. The germline V and J ends were trimmed by 7 bases and 4 bases, with 7 bases remaining between them. This CDR3 region has 11 residues. The germline V gene has CDR1 SGHAT and CDR2 FQNNGV. This table comes from immunoSEQ multiplex PCR, and its TCRdb copy is limited to in-frame clones, with some not included. The data show approximately 100,000 clones, with 90% seen just once and 0.4% to 0.6% held by the top ten. Specimen: CD4+ or CD8+ T cells sorted from blood, collected in a trial of the OX40 agonist ivuxolimab. The rearrangement joins TRBV11-2 to TRBJ1-2; D gene uncertain. This receptor was taken from an adult with an advanced solid tumor such as melanoma, head and neck, liver or kidney cancer. CDR3 sequence reads: CASTPGYGYTF. CDR3 nucleotides: TGTGCCAGCACCCCCGGCTATGGCTACACCTTC.